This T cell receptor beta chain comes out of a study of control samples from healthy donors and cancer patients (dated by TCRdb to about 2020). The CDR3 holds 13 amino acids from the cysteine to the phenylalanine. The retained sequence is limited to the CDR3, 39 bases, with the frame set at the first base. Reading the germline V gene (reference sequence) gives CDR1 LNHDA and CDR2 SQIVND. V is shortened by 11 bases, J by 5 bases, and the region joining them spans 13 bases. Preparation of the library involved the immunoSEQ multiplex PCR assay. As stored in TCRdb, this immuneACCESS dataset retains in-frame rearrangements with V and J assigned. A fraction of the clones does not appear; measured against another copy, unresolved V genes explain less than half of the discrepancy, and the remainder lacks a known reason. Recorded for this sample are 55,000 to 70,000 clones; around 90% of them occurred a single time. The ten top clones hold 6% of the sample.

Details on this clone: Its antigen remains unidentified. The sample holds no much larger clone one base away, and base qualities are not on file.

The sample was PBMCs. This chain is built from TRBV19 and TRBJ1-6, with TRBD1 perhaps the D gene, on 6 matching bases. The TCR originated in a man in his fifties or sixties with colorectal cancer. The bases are TGTGCCCCTGGGGGCAGAGATAATTCACCCCTCCACTTT. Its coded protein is CAPGGRDNSPLHF.